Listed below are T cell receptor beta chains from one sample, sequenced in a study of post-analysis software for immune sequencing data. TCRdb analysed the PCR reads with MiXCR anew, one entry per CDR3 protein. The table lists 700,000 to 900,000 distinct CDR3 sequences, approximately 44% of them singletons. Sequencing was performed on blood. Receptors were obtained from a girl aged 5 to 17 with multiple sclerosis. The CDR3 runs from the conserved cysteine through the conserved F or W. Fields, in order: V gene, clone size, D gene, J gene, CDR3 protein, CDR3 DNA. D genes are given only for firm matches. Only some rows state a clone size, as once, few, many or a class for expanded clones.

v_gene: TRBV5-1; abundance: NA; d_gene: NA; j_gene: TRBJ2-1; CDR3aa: CASSPGQIYNEQFF; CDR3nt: TGCGCCAGCAGCCCCGGACAGATCTACAATGAGCAGTTCTTC
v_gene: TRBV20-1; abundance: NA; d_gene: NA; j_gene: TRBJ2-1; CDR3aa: CSARDGPMLARANEQFF; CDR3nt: TGCAGTGCTAGAGATGGTCCTATGCTAGCGAGGGCCAATGAGCAGTTCTTC
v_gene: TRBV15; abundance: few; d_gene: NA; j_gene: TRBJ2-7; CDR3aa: CATSRDRSATYEQYF; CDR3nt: TGTGCCACCAGCAGAGATAGGTCAGCGACCTACGAGCAGTACTTC
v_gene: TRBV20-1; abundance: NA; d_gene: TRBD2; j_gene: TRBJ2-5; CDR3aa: CSATWTSGRVETQYF; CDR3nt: TGCAGTGCAACTTGGACTAGCGGGAGGGTGGAGACCCAGTACTTC
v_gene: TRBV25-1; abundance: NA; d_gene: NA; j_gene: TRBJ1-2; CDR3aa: CASSDKGIWRYGYTF; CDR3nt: TGTGCCAGCAGTGATAAGGGGATATGGCGCTATGGCTACACCTTC
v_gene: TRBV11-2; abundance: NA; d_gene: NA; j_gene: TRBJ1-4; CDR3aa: CASSLGLRGYEKLFF; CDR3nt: TGTGCCAGCAGCTTAGGTCTTAGGGGTTATGAAAAACTGTTTTTT
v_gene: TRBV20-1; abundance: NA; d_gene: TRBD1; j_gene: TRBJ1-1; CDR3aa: CSARDPYRGAEAFF; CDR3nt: TGCAGTGCTAGAGACCCCTACAGGGGCGCTGAAGCTTTCTTT
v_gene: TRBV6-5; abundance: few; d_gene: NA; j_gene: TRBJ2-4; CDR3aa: CASSYRVLDIQYF; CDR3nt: TGTGCCAGCAGTTACCGGGTTCTAGACATTCAGTACTTC
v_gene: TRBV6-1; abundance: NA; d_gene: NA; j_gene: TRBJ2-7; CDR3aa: CASSLVMNEQYF; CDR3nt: TGTGCCAGCAGCCTAGTTATGAACGAGCAGTACTTC
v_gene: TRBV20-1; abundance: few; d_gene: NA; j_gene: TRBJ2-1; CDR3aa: CSARDLRSGANYEQFF; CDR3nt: TGCAGTGCTAGAGATCTCAGGAGTGGAGCTAATTATGAGCAGTTCTTC
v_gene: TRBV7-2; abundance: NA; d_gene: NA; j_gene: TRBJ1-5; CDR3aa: CASSPRGGQPQHF; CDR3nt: TGTGCCAGCAGCCCTCGTGGTGGTCAGCCCCAGCATTTT
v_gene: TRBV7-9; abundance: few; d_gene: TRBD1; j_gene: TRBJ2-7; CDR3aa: CASSSGQGAQAGTSYEQYF; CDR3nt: TGTGCCAGCAGCTCGGGACAGGGGGCCCAGGCTGGGACTTCCTACGAGCAGTACTTC
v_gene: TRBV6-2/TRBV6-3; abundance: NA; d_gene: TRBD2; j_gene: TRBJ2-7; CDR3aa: CASTRTGGVHEQYF; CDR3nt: TGTGCCAGCACCCGGACGGGAGGGGTCCACGAGCAGTACTTC
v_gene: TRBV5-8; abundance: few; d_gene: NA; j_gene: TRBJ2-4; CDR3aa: CASSLYGTLAKNIQYF; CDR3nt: TGTGCCAGCAGCTTGTATGGGACACTAGCCAAAAACATTCAGTACTTC
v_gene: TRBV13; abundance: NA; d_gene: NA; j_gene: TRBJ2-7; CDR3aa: CASSDRSRTYEQYF; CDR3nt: TGTGCCAGCAGCGACCGGTCTAGAACCTACGAGCAGTACTTC
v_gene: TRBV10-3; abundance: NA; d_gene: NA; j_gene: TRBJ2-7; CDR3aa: CAIADSTSYEQYF; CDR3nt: TGTGCCATCGCGGACAGCACATCCTACGAGCAGTACTTC
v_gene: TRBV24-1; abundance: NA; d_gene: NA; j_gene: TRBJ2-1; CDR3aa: CATEGGMAEQFF; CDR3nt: TGTGCCACGGAGGGAGGTATGGCCGAGCAGTTCTTC
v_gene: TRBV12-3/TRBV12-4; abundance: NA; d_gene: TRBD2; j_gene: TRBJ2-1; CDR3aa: CASSAGLAGGGGLSSYNEQFF; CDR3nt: TGTGCCAGCAGTGCCGGACTAGCGGGAGGAGGGGGGTTAAGCTCCTACAATGAGCAGTTCTTC
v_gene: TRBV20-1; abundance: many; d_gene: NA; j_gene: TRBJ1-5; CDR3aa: CSARDPFWVGSNQPQHF; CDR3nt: TGCAGTGCTAGAGACCCCTTCTGGGTCGGTAGCAATCAGCCCCAGCATTTT
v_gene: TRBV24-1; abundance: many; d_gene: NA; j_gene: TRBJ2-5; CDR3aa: CATSGGLQETQYF; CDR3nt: TGTGCCACCAGTGGTGGGCTCCAAGAGACCCAGTACTTC